The TCR beta chain under discussion was sequenced for a study of blood T cell repertoires in COVID-19. This clone rates as medium-sized. This table comes from immunoSEQ multiplex PCR, and its TCRdb copy is limited to in-frame clones, with some not included. The repertoire holds approximately 100,000 clones, with roughly 79% as singletons. The germline CDR1 and CDR2 sequences are ENHRY and SYGVKD. Trimming cost V 0 bases and J 4 bases, with 9 bases left between them. This CDR3 comprises 14 residues. The sample comprised peripheral blood. The clonotype was recovered from a human donor in a cohort sampled during active COVID-19. This chain uses TRBV10-3 with TRBJ1-1, with D possibly being TRBD1 (6 bases). CDR3 in amino acids: CAISESNRVTEAFF. For the CDR3, the DNA is TGTGCCATCAGTGAGTCGAACAGGGTCACTGAAGCTTTCTTT.